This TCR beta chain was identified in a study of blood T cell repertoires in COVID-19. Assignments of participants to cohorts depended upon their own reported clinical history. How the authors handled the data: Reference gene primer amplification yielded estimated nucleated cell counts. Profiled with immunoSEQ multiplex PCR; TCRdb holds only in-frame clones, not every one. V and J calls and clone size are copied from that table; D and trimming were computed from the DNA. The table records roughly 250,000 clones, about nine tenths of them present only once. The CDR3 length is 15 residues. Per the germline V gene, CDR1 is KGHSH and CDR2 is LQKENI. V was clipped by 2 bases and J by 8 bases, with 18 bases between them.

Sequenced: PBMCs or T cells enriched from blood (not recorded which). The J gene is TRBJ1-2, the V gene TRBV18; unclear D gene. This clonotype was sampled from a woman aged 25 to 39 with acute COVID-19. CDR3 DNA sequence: TGTGCCAGCTCACCAAAAGACAACCCTAGGGAGGGCTACACCTTC. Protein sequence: CASSPKDNPREGYTF.